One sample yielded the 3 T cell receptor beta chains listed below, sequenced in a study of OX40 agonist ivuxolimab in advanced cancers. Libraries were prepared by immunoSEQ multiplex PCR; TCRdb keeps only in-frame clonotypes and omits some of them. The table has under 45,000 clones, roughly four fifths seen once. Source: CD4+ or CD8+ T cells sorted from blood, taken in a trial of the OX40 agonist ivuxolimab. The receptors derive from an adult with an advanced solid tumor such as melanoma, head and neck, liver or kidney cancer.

The CDR3 nucleotides read TGCGCCAGCAGCTTGGTCGACCCGCGGCTAGGCAATGAGCAGTTCTTC. Amino acid sequence: CASSLVDPRLGNEQFF. The J gene is TRBJ2-1, the V gene TRBV5-1; D remains ambiguous. Germline CDR1 is SGHRS and CDR2 is YFSETQ. V lost 0 bases, J lost 6 bases, and 16 bases lay in between. The CDR3 runs to 16 residues.

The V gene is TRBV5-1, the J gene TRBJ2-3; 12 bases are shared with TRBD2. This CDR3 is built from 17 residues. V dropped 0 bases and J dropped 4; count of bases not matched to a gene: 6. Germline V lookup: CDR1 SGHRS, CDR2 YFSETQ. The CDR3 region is CASSLAKTSGRPDTQYF. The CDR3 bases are TGCGCCAGCAGCTTGGCCAAGACTAGCGGGAGACCAGATACGCAGTATTTT.

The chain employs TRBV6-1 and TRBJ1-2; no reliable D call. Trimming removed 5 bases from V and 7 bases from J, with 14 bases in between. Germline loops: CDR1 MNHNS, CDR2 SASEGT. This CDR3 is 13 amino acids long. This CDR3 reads CASSSQFPSGYTF. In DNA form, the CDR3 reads TGTGCCAGCAGTTCACAGTTTCCATCTGGCTACACCTTC.